This is a list of T cell receptor beta chains from one sample in a study of T cells in tuberculosis. TCRdb's copy holds only in-frame clones and misses some; the assay was immunoSEQ multiplex PCR. The sample includes 25,000 to 35,000 clones, about 90% seen only once; the top ten take roughly 5%. Sequenced here: PBMCs, sampled at tuberculosis diagnosis. Every receptor here comes from an adult with tuberculosis. The CDR3 runs from the conserved cysteine through the conserved F or W. The D gene is left open where the match is weak. Size is omitted from some rows. Given values are once, few, many or a class for expanded clones.

>TRBV10-2|-|TRBJ2-1|17|TRBD2
CASSLQLAGHGYNEQFF
TGCGCCAGCTCTCTCCAACTAGCGGGGCATGGGTACAATGAGCAGTTCTTC
>TRBV4-2|-|TRBJ1-2|18|TRBD1
CASSLEMGTGGAGYGYTF
TGTGCCAGCAGCCTGGAAATGGGGACAGGGGGCGCGGGCTATGGCTACACCTTC
>TRBV29-1|-|TRBJ1-5|12|-
CSDRDTNQPQHF
TGCAGCGACCGGGACACTAATCAGCCCCAGCATTTT
>TRBV28|-|TRBJ2-6|16|TRBD2
CASIGAGTSGANVLTF
TGTGCCAGCATCGGAGCGGGAACCTCTGGGGCCAACGTCCTGACTTTC
>TRBV9|large|TRBJ2-3|16|TRBD2
CASSVDTSGRADTQYF
TGTGCCAGCAGCGTAGACACTAGCGGGAGAGCAGATACGCAGTATTTT
>TRBV12-2|-|TRBJ1-5|19|-
CASRLAMGTGGESNQPQHF
TGTGCAAGTCGCTTAGCGATGGGAACAGGGGGAGAGAGCAATCAGCCCCAGCATTTT
>TRBV27|-|TRBJ2-1|13|-
CASSLGRYNEQFF
TGTGCCAGCAGTTTAGGCAGATACAATGAGCAGTTCTTC
>TRBV29-1|-|TRBJ2-7|13|TRBD1
CSDRTGSGYEQYF
TGCAGCGACCGGACAGGGAGTGGGTACGAGCAGTACTTC
>TRBV6-5|once|TRBJ1-2|11|-
CASRAGYGYTF
TGTGCCAGCAGGGCGGGCTATGGCTACACCTTC
>TRBV14|few|TRBJ2-7|15|-
CASSPRDIWGHEQYF
TGTGCCAGCAGCCCCCGGGACATATGGGGCCACGAGCAGTACTTC
>TRBV4-3|-|TRBJ2-1|16|TRBD1
CASSPSPARGLDEQFF
TGCGCCAGCAGCCCTTCTCCGGCCAGGGGGTTGGATGAGCAGTTCTTC
>TRBV30|-|TRBJ2-5|15|TRBD1
CASEYRDSRRETQYF
TGTGCCTCCGAATACCGGGACAGCCGGCGGGAGACCCAGTACTTC
>TRBV28|few|TRBJ1-4|13|TRBD1
CASRPRDREKLFF
TGTGCCAGCAGACCCCGGGACAGGGAAAAACTGTTTTTT
>TRBV2|-|TRBJ2-4|13|TRBD1
CASRGQGANIQYF
TGTGCCAGCAGGGGACAGGGGGCAAACATTCAGTACTTC
>TRBV29-1|-|TRBJ1-1|13|TRBD1
CSVTQGRGTEAFF
TGCAGCGTTACACAGGGGCGAGGGACTGAAGCTTTCTTT
>TRBV2|few|TRBJ2-2|15|-
CASSEIGRGTGELFF
TGTGCCAGCAGTGAAATCGGGAGAGGGACCGGGGAGCTGTTTTTT
>TRBV2|-|TRBJ1-1|13|-
CARKGPLNTEAFF
TGTGCCAGAAAGGGGCCGTTGAACACTGAAGCTTTCTTT
>TRBV4-1|-|TRBJ2-7|15|-
CASSQPRDSSYEQYF
TGCGCCAGCAGCCAACCGAGGGACTCCTCCTACGAGCAGTACTTC
>TRBV7-9|-|TRBJ2-7|16|TRBD2
CASSSRTSGIYYEQYF
TGTGCCAGCAGCTCCCGGACTAGCGGGATATACTACGAGCAGTACTTC
>TRBV30|once|TRBJ1-2|12|-
CAFSGENYGYTF
TGTGCCTTCTCAGGGGAGAACTATGGCTACACCTTC
>TRBV6-5|-|TRBJ2-2|15|TRBD1
CASRPRGINTGELFF
TGTGCCAGCAGACCCAGGGGGATAAACACCGGGGAGCTGTTTTTT
>TRBV18|-|TRBJ1-3|13|-
CATTGGVGNTIYF
TGTGCCACAACAGGTGGTGTCGGAAACACCATATATTTT
>TRBV5-5|-|TRBJ2-1|13|-
CASSFTDLGKQFF
TGTGCCAGCAGCTTCACGGACCTCGGGAAGCAGTTCTTC
>TRBV14|-|TRBJ1-2|16|TRBD1
CASSQFITGGNYGYTF
TGTGCCAGCAGCCAATTTATAACAGGGGGCAACTATGGCTACACCTTC
>TRBV7-3|-|TRBJ2-3|15|TRBD2
CASSLMAGGPDTQYF
TGTGCCAGCAGCTTAATGGCGGGGGGCCCAGATACGCAGTATTTT
>TRBV6-5|-|TRBJ1-3|15|TRBD1
CASSATGFSGNTIYF
TGTGCCAGCAGTGCGACAGGGTTTTCAGGAAACACCATATATTTT
>TRBV10-2|-|TRBJ1-2|14|TRBD1
CASSERTGAYGYTF
TGCGCCAGCAGTGAAAGGACAGGGGCCTATGGCTACACCTTC
>TRBV28|-|TRBJ2-2|16|-
CASSTEGATNTGELFF
TGTGCCAGCAGCACCGAAGGAGCCACGAACACCGGGGAGCTGTTTTTT
>TRBV11-2|-|TRBJ1-1|14|-
CASTLDSPNTEAFF
TGTGCCAGCACTCTAGACAGTCCGAACACTGAAGCTTTCTTT
>TRBV6-4|-|TRBJ2-7|15|TRBD1
CASSAEGQGTHEQYF
TGTGCCAGCAGTGCTGAAGGACAGGGAACCCACGAGCAGTACTTC
>TRBV19|few|TRBJ1-5|15|-
CASTRLGGGNQPQHF
TGTGCCAGTACCCGCCTCGGGGGGGGCAATCAGCCCCAGCATTTT
>TRBV4-1|-|TRBJ1-2|16|-
CASSQAAGVQGGLVTF
TGCGCCAGCAGCCAAGCCGCTGGTGTCCAGGGAGGGCTGGTCACCTTC
>TRBV5-6|-|TRBJ2-7|13|TRBD1
CASSSGTGVEQYF
TGTGCCAGCAGCTCCGGGACAGGGGTCGAGCAGTACTTC
>TRBV29-1|once|TRBJ1-1|12|-
CSVTTGPTEAFF
TGCAGCGTAACCACAGGGCCCACTGAAGCTTTCTTT
>TRBV4-3|-|TRBJ2-3|15|TRBD2
CASSPSGGSTDTQYF
TGCGCCAGCAGCCCTAGCGGGGGTTCCACAGATACGCAGTATTTT
>TRBV5-6|-|TRBJ2-1|16|-
CASSKVAVREYNEQFF
TGTGCCAGCAGCAAAGTAGCCGTTCGTGAGTACAATGAGCAGTTCTTC
>TRBV7-9|-|TRBJ2-7|13|-
CASSPDQGYEQYF
TGTGCCAGCAGCCCAGACCAGGGATACGAGCAGTACTTC
>TRBV14|once|TRBJ1-4|15|TRBD1
CASSQEQGANEKLFF
TGTGCCAGCAGCCAAGAGCAGGGGGCTAATGAAAAACTGTTTTTT
>TRBV6-5|-|TRBJ2-2|16|TRBD2
CASSSPLAGRTGELFF
TGTGCCAGCAGTTCGCCCCTAGCGGGTCGCACCGGGGAGCTGTTTTTT
>TRBV2|-|TRBJ2-1|16|TRBD2
CASSVRTSGIYNEQFF
TGTGCCAGCAGTGTCAGGACTAGCGGGATCTACAATGAGCAGTTCTTC
>TRBV15|once|TRBJ2-1|18|TRBD2
CATSSPSASGRTYNEQFF
TGTGCCACCAGCAGCCCTTCCGCTAGCGGGAGGACGTACAATGAGCAGTTCTTC
>TRBV11-2|-|TRBJ1-6|16|-
CASSFAGESYNSPLHF
TGTGCCAGCAGCTTTGCGGGGGAGTCCTATAATTCACCCCTCCACTTT
>TRBV5-1|-|TRBJ2-7|15|-
CASSSFAGPPYEQYF
TGCGCCAGCAGCTCCTTCGCGGGACCGCCCTACGAGCAGTACTTC
>TRBV5-6|-|TRBJ2-4|16|-
CASSIRGGIAKNIQYF
TGTGCCAGCAGCATTAGAGGGGGAATAGCCAAAAACATTCAGTACTTC
>TRBV19|-|TRBJ2-5|15|TRBD1
CASSRQGEVGETQYF
TGTGCCAGTAGTAGACAGGGCGAAGTGGGAGAGACCCAGTACTTC
>TRBV2|few|TRBJ1-1|14|TRBD1
CASSRDRGSTEAFF
TGTGCCAGCAGTCGGGACAGGGGAAGCACTGAAGCTTTCTTT
>TRBV6-6|-|TRBJ2-5|15|TRBD1
CASSRTRTGKETQYF
TGTGCCAGCAGCCGAACTAGGACAGGGAAAGAGACCCAGTACTTC
>TRBV5-1|-|TRBJ2-1|11|-
CASSDSNEQFF
TGCGCCAGCAGCGACAGTAATGAGCAGTTCTTC
>TRBV5-4|-|TRBJ2-5|13|-
CASSSQSQETQYF
TGTGCCAGCAGCTCACAGAGCCAAGAGACCCAGTACTTC
>TRBV25-1|-|TRBJ2-7|14|-
CASSEGAGIYEQYF
TGTGCCAGCAGTGAAGGGGCGGGGATCTACGAGCAGTACTTC
>TRBV19|-|TRBJ1-2|14|TRBD1
CASSIGTGRDGYTF
TGTGCCAGTAGTATAGGGACAGGTCGGGATGGCTACACCTTC
>TRBV4-3|once|TRBJ1-3|16|-
CASSQDAPGEGNTIYF
TGCGCCAGCAGCCAAGATGCTCCGGGGGAAGGAAACACCATATATTTT